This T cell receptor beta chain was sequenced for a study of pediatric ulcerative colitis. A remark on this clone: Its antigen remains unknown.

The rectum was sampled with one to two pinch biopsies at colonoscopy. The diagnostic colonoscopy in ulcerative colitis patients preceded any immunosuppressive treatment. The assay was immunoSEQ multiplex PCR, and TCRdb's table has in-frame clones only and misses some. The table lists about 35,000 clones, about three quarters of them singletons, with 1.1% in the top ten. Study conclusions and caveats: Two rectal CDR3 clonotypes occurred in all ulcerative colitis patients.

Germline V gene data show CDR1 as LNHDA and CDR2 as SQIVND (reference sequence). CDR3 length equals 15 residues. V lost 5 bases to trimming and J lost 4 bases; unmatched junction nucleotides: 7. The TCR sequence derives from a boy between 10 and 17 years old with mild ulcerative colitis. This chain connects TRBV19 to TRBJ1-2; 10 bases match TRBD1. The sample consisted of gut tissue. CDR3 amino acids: CASSDRDRGVYGYTF. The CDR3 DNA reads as TGTGCCAGTAGTGACCGGGACAGGGGAGTCTATGGCTACACCTTC. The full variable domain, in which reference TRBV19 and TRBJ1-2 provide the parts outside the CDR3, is DGGITQSPKYLFRKEGQNVTLSCEQNLNHDAMYWYRQDPGQGLRLIYYSQIVNDFQKGDIAEGYSVSREKKESFPLTVTSAQKNPTAFYLCASSDRDRGVYGYTFGSGTRLTVV.